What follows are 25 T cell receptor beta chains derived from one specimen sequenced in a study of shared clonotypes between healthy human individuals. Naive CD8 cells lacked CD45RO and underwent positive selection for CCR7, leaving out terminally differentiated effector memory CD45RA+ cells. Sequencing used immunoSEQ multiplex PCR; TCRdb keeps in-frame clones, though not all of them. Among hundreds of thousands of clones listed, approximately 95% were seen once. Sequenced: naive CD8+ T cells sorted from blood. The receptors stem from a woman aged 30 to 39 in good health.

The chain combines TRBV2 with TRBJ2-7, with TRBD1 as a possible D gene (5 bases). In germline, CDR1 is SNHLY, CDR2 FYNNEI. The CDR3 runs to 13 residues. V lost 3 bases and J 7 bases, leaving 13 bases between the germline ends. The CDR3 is CASSDMTAWEQYF. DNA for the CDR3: TGTGCCAGCAGTGATATGACAGCGTGGGAGCAGTACTTC.

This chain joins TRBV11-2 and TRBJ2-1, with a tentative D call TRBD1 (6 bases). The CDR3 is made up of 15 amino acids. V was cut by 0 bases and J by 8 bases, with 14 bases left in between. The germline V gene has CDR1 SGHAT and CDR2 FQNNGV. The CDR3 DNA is TGTGCCAGCAGCTTAGAATTCACAGGGATGGATGAGCAGTTCTTC. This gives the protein CASSLEFTGMDEQFF.

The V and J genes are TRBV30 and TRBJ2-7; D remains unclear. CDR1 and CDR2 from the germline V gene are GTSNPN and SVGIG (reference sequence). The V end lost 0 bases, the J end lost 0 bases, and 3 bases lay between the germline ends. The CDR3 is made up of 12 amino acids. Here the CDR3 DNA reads TGTGCCTGGAGTGTCATCTCCTACGAGCAGTACTTC. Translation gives CAWSVISYEQYF.

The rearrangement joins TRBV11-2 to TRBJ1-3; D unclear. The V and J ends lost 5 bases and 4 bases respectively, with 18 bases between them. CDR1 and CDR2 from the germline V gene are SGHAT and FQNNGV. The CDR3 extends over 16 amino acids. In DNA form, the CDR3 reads TGTGCCAGCAGCCCCTGGAGGGCTGATTCCGGAAACACCATATATTTT. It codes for CASSPWRADSGNTIYF. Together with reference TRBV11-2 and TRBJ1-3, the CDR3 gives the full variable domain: EAGVAQSPRYKIIEKRQSVAFWCNPISGHATLYWYQQILGQGPKLLIQFQNNGVVDDSQLPKDRFSAERLKGVDSTLKIQPAKLEDSAVYLCASSPWRADSGNTIYFGEGSWLTVV.

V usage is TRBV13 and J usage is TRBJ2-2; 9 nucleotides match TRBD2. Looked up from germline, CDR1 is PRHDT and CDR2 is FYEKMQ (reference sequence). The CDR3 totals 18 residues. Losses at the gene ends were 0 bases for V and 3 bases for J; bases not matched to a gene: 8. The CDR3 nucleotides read TGTGCCAGCAGCTTAGGCCTAGCGGGATCGGGGTACACCGGGGAGCTGTTTTTT. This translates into CASSLGLAGSGYTGELFF.

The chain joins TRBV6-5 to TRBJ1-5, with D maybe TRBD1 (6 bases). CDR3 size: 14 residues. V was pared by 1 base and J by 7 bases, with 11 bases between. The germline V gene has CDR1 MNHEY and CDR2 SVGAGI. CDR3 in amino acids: CASSYFSGEQPQHF. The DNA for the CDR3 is TGTGCCAGCAGTTACTTCTCAGGGGAACAGCCCCAGCATTTT.

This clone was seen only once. This CDR3 reads CASSYETSGTYEQYF. CDR3 DNA: TGTGCCAGCAGTTACGAGACTAGCGGTACCTACGAGCAGTACTTC. The V and J genes are TRBV6-5 and TRBJ2-7, with 9 bases lining up with TRBD2. The CDR3 is 15 amino acids. Germline CDR1 MNHEY, CDR2 SVGAGI. V trimming: 2 bases; J trimming: 2 bases; junction bases outside the gene matches: 4.

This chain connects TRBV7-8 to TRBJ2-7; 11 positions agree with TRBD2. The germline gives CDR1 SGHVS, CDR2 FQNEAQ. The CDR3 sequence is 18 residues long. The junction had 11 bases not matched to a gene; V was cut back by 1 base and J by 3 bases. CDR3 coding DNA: TGTGCCAGCAGCTTAGGACTAGCGGGATCTTCAGGCGGCTACGAGCAGTACTTC. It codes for CASSLGLAGSSGGYEQYF. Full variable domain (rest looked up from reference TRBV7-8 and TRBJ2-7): GAGVSQSPRYKVAKRGQDVALRCDPISGHVSLFWYQQALGQGPEFLTYFQNEAQLDKSGLPSDRFFAERPEGSVSTLKIQRTQQEDSAVYLCASSLGLAGSSGGYEQYFGPGTRLTVT.

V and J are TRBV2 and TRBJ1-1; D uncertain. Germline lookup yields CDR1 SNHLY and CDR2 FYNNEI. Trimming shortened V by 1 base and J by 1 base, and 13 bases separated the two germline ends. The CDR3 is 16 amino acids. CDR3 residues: CASSEGSGDANTEAFF. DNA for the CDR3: TGTGCCAGCAGTGAAGGATCTGGGGATGCGAACACTGAAGCTTTCTTT. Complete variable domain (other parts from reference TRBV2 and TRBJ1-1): EPEVTQTPSHQVTQMGQEVILRCVPISNHLYFYWYRQILGQKVEFLVSFYNNEISEKSEIFDDQFSVERPDGSNFTLKIRSTKLEDSAMYFCASSEGSGDANTEAFFGQGTRLTVV.

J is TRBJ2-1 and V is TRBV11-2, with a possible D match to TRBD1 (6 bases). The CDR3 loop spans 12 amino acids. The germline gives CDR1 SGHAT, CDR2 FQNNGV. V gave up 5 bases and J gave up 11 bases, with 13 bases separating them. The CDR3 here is CASSRDTPQQFF. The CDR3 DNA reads TGTGCCAGCAGCCGGGACACGCCCCAGCAGTTCTTC.

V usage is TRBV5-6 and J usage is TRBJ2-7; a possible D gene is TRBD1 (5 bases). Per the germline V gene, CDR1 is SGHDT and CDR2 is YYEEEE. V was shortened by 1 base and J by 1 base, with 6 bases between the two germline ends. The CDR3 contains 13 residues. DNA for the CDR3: TGTGCCAGCAGCTTGAAGGGGTCCTACGAGCAGTACTTC. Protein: CASSLKGSYEQYF.

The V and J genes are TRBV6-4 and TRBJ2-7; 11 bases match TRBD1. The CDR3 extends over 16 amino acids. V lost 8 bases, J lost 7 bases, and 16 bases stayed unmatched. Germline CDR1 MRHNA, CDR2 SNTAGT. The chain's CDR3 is CASPTRRGQGVREQYF. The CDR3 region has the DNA TGTGCCAGCCCAACTCGCCGGGGACAGGGGGTGAGGGAGCAGTACTTC.

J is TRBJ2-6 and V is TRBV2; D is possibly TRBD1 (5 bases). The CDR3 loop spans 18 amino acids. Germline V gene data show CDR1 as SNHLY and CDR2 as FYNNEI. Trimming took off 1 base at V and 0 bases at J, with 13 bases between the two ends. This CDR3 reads CASSEGGHHSSGANVLTF. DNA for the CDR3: TGTGCCAGCAGTGAAGGTGGACACCACAGCTCTGGGGCCAACGTCCTGACTTTC.

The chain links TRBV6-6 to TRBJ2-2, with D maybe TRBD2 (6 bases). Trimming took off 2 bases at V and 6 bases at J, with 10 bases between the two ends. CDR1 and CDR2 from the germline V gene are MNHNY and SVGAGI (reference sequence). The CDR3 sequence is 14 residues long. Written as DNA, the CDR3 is TGTGCCAGCAGTTACGAGGAGGGGTCCGGGGAGCTGTTTTTT. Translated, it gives CASSYEEGSGELFF.

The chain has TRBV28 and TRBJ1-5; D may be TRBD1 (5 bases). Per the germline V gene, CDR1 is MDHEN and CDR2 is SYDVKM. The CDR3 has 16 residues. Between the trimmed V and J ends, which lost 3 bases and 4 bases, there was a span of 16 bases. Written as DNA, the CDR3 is TGTGCCAGCAGTTTCCTGACGGGGACCCCAAATCAGCCCCAGCATTTT. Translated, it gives CASSFLTGTPNQPQHF.

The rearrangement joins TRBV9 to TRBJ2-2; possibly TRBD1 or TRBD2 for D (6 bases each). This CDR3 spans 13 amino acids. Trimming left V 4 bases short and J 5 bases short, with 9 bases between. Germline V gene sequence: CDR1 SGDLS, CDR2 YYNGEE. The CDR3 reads CASSRGGTGELFF. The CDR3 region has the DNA TGTGCCAGCAGCCGAGGGGGGACCGGGGAGCTGTTTTTT. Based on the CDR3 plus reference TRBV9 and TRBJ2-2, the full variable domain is DSGVTQTPKHLITATGQRVTLRCSPRSGDLSVYWYQQSLDQGLQFLIQYYNGEERAKGNILERFSAQQFPDLHSELNLSSLELGDSALYFCASSRGGTGELFFGEGSRLTVL.

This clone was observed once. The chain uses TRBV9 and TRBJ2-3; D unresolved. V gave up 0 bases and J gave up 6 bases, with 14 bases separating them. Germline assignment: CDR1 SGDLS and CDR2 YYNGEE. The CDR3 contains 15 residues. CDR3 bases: TGTGCCAGCAGCGTAGCCATCCGAGGCAGGGATACGCAGTATTTT. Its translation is CASSVAIRGRDTQYF.

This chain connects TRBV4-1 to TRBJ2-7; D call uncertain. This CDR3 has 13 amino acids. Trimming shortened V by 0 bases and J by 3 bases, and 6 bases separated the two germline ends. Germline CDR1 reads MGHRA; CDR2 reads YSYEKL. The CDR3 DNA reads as TGCGCCAGCAGCCAAGATAGTGGCTACGAGCAGTACTTC. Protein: CASSQDSGYEQYF.

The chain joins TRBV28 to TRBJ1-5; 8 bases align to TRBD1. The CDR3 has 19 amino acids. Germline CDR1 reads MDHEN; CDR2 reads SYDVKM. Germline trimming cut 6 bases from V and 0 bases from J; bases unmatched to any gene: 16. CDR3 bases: TGTGCCAGCAGCTCTTCCCTAGCAGGGGGCTTTTATAGCAATCAGCCCCAGCATTTT. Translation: CASSSSLAGGFYSNQPQHF.

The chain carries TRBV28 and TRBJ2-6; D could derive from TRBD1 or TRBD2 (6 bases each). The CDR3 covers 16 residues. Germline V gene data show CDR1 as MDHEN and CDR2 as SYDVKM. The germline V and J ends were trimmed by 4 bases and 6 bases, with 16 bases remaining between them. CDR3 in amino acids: CASSSNREAEANVLTF. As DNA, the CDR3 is TGTGCCAGCAGTTCGAACAGGGAGGCTGAGGCCAACGTCCTGACTTTC.

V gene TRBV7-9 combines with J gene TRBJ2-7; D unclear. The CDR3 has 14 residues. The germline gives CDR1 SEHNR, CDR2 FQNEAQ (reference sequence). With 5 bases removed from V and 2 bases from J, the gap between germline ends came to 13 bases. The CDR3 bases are TGTGCCAGCAGCCCCCCCCTTGACACCTACGAGCAGTACTTC. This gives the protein CASSPPLDTYEQYF.

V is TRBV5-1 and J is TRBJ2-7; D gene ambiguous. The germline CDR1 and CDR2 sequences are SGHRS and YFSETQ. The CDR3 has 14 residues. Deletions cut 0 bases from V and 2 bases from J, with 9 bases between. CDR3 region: CASSLAPGAYEQYF. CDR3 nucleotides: TGCGCCAGCAGCTTGGCCCCTGGGGCCTACGAGCAGTACTTC.

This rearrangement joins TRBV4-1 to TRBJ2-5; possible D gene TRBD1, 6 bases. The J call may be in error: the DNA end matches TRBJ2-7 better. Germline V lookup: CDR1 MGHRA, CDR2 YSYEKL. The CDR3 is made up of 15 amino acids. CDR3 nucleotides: TGCGCCAGCAGCCAATTCCCACAGGGCACCTACGAGCAGTACTTC. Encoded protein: CASSQFPQGTYEQYF.

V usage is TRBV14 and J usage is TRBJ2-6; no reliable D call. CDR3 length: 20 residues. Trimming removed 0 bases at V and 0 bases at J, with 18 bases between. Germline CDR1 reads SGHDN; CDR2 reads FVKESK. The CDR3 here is CASSQDSGQKQSSGANVLTF. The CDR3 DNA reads TGTGCCAGCAGCCAAGACTCCGGGCAGAAGCAAAGCTCTGGGGCCAACGTCCTGACTTTC.

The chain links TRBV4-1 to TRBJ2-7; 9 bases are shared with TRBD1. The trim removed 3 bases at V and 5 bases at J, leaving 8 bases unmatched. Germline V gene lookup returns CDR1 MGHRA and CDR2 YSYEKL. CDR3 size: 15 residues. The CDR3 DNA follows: TGCGCCAGCAGCCAGGCCGGGACAGGGAGCAACGAGCAGTACTTC. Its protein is CASSQAGTGSNEQYF.